The 31 T cell receptor beta chains given below trace back to one sample, sequenced in a study of graft-versus-host responses after intestinal transplantation. Sequencing was performed with immunoSEQ multiplex PCR; in TCRdb, only in-frame clones are kept and a portion is missing. In the table there are some 18,000 clones, roughly four fifths of which are singletons. The sample was PBMCs, taken 14 days after transplant. All receptors derive from a human patient who received an intestinal transplant, so some T cells may come from the graft donor.

This clone was recorded only once. The chain is built from TRBV5-1 and TRBJ2-5; D unclear. CDR3 length: 14 amino acids. Germline CDR1 reads SGHRS; CDR2 reads YFSETQ. V lost 0 bases and J lost 3, with 9 bases in between. The CDR3 region is CASSLVPAKETQYF. The CDR3 DNA reads as TGCGCCAGCAGCTTGGTTCCAGCCAAAGAGACCCAGTACTTC.

The chain is built from TRBV6-1 and TRBJ1-5; a possible D gene is TRBD1 (6 bases). The V gene lost 4 bases and the J gene lost 0 bases, with 19 bases spanning the gap. This CDR3 has 18 amino acids. Germline lookup yields CDR1 MNHNS and CDR2 SASEGT. This CDR3 reads CASSAFRGFLDSNQPQHF. The DNA of the CDR3 is TGTGCCAGCAGTGCATTCAGGGGATTTCTTGATAGCAATCAGCCCCAGCATTTT.

This chain joins TRBV1 and TRBJ1-3; the table names TRBD1, a call not compared with the DNA. TRBV1 is shown as a pseudogene. The CDR3 sequence is 20 residues long. CDR3 amino acids: CTSSQDDHRTGTASGNTIYF. In DNA form, the CDR3 reads TGCACCAGCAGCCAAGATGACCACCGAACCGGGACAGCTTCTGGAAACACCATATATTTT.

This clone was seen only a few times. The rearrangement links TRBV19 to TRBJ2-7; perhaps TRBD1 as D (5 bases). The CDR3 is 13 residues long. CDR1 and CDR2 (germline): LNHDA, SQIVND (reference sequence). V lost 7 bases and J lost 0, with 10 bases in between. CDR3 region: CASTPDSSYEQYF. As DNA, the CDR3 is TGTGCCAGTACCCCCGACAGCTCCTACGAGCAGTACTTC. The full variable domain, completed using reference TRBV19 and TRBJ2-7, is DGGITQSPKYLFRKEGQNVTLSCEQNLNHDAMYWYRQDPGQGLRLIYYSQIVNDFQKGDIAEGYSVSREKKESFPLTVTSAQKNPTAFYLCASTPDSSYEQYFGPGTRLTVT.

V usage is TRBV6-4 and J usage is TRBJ1-5; 8 nucleotides agree with TRBD1. There are 15 residues in the CDR3. The junction had 0 bases not matched to a gene; V was cut back by 0 bases and J by 2 bases. Germline lookup yields CDR1 MRHNA and CDR2 SNTAGT. In DNA form, the CDR3 reads TGTGCCAGCAGTGACTCGACAGGGGGCAATCAGCCCCAGCATTTT. This encodes CASSDSTGGNQPQHF.

The genes are TRBV7-9 and TRBJ2-1, with D uncertain. The CDR3 extends over 15 amino acids. Between the trimmed V and J ends, which lost 3 bases and 6 bases, there was a span of 15 bases. Germline V gives CDR1 SEHNR, CDR2 FQNEAQ (reference sequence). As DNA, the CDR3 is TGTGCCAGCAGCTTCCGCCCCGACTTACGCAATGAGCAGTTCTTC. It encodes CASSFRPDLRNEQFF.

The rearrangement uses TRBV6-4 and TRBJ2-3; 8 nucleotides match TRBD2. Germline CDR1 MRHNA, CDR2 SNTAGT. V shed 5 bases, J shed 6 bases, and the junction held 10 bases outside the gene matches. The CDR3 is made up of 15 amino acids. The CDR3 DNA sequence: TGTGCCAGCAGTCCGACGGCGGGAGGTGGGGATACGCAGTATTTT. This translates into CASSPTAGGGDTQYF.

This clone occurred a few times. The chain links TRBV2 to TRBJ1-4, with D tentatively TRBD1 (5 bases). The length of the CDR3 is 17 residues. V was pared by 4 bases and J by 3 bases, with 18 bases between. CDR1 and CDR2 (germline): SNHLY, FYNNEI. This CDR3 reads CASSGAGLVSANEKLFF. For the CDR3, the DNA is TGTGCCAGCAGTGGGGCAGGGTTGGTGTCGGCTAATGAAAAACTGTTTTTT.

This chain uses TRBV2 with TRBJ2-7; 10 bases match TRBD2. Trimming took 6 bases from V and 5 from J; bases not matched to a gene: 7. The CDR3 loop spans 14 amino acids. Germline CDR1 SNHLY, CDR2 FYNNEI. CDR3 DNA sequence: TGTGCCAGCAGAAATGGGCTAGCGGGGGACGAGCAGTACTTC. Amino acid sequence: CASRNGLAGDEQYF.

The V and J genes are TRBV6-1 and TRBJ1-2, with TRBD1 identical over 7 bases. The CDR3 has 14 residues. V was clipped by 5 bases and J by 4 bases; unmatched bases: 7. CDR1 is MNHNS, CDR2 SASEGT, per germline. CDR3 sequence (DNA): TGTGCCAGCAGTCAACAGGGGTTCAGCTATGGCTACACCTTC. It is translated as CASSQQGFSYGYTF.

V gene TRBV7-6 combines with J gene TRBJ1-4; D not resolved. Germline V gene sequence: CDR1 SGHVS, CDR2 FNYEAQ. The CDR3 length is 15 residues. V was shortened by 4 bases and J by 0 bases, with 9 bases between the two germline ends. CDR3 sequence (DNA): TGTGCCAGCAGCTGGGGAGATGCAACTAATGAAAAACTGTTTTTT. It yields the protein CASSWGDATNEKLFF.

In this sample, this clone turned up once. V usage is TRBV4-1 and J usage is TRBJ2-5; 11 bases fit TRBD1. The CDR3 is made up of 15 amino acids. Germline V gene lookup returns CDR1 MGHRA and CDR2 YSYEKL. V shed 6 bases and J 4 bases; nucleotides not matched to a gene: 7. The CDR3: CASRSGQGAGETQYF. The CDR3 DNA sequence: TGCGCCAGCAGAAGCGGACAGGGGGCAGGAGAGACCCAGTACTTC.

The chain joins TRBV14 to TRBJ1-6; tentative D call: TRBD1 (5 bases). Germline V gives CDR1 SGHDN, CDR2 FVKESK. CDR3 length: 17 residues. V lost 4 bases, J lost 7 bases, and 20 bases lay in between. The CDR3 DNA reads TGTGCCAGCAGCCGAGGAAGGGGTATTGCTTTGAATTCACCCCTCCACTTT. Translating gives CASSRGRGIALNSPLHF.

V and J are TRBV6-5 and TRBJ2-5; no clear D. V lost 2 bases, J lost 1 base, and 11 bases lay in between. The CDR3 extends over 15 amino acids. CDR1 and CDR2 (germline): MNHEY, SVGAGI. CDR3 coding DNA: TGTGCCAGCAGTTACGTCGGCCTAACCCAAGAGACCCAGTACTTC. The encoded protein is CASSYVGLTQETQYF.

V usage is TRBV7-8 and J usage is TRBJ2-1; D call uncertain. The germline CDR1 and CDR2 sequences are SGHVS and FQNEAQ. CDR3 length: 14 residues. V lost 3 bases to trimming and J lost 0 bases, with 6 bases between them. For the CDR3, the DNA is TGTGCCAGCAGCTTCCCGGGCTCCTACAATGAGCAGTTCTTC. This codes for CASSFPGSYNEQFF.

This rearrangement joins TRBV7-3 to TRBJ2-1; D possibly corresponds to TRBD2 (5 bases). Germline V gives CDR1 SGHTA, CDR2 FQGTGA. The length of the CDR3 is 13 residues. Between the trimmed V and J ends, which lost 6 bases and 8 bases, there was a span of 14 bases. CDR3 amino acids: CASSPPGGHEQFF. The CDR3 nucleotides are TGTGCCAGCAGTCCCCCCGGAGGCCATGAGCAGTTCTTC.

J is TRBJ2-7 and V is TRBV12-5, with 16 bases that match TRBD2. The CDR3 contains 17 residues. Losses at the gene ends were 7 bases for V and 3 bases for J; bases not matched to a gene: 9. Germline CDR1 LGHNT, CDR2 FRNRAP. In DNA form, the CDR3 reads TGTGCTAGTGCCCCGGGACTAGCGGGGGGGATACTCTACGAGCAGTACTTC. Translated: CASAPGLAGGILYEQYF.

The chain recombines TRBV27 with TRBJ1-1; D is uncertain. CDR3 length: 15 amino acids. The ends were cut back, 0 bases at V and 1 base at J, with 9 bases in the middle. Germline CDR1 reads MNHEY; CDR2 reads SMNVEV (reference sequence). Here the CDR3 reads CASSLSQTGNTEAFF. For the CDR3, the DNA is TGTGCCAGCAGTTTATCCCAGACGGGGAACACTGAAGCTTTCTTT.

The rearrangement uses TRBV7-2 and TRBJ1-1; maybe TRBD1 (5 bases). Germline V CDR1 and CDR2: SGHTA, FQGNSA. This CDR3 has 15 residues. The V gene lost 1 base and the J gene lost 4 bases, with 13 bases spanning the gap. The CDR3 nucleotides are TGTGCCAGCAGCTTAGTGTGGACCGGGGGCACTGAAGCTTTCTTT. Protein product: CASSLVWTGGTEAFF.

Note on this clone: An end of the junction differs from the germline gene, which may be a read error. The rearrangement joins TRBV20-1 to TRBJ2-1; the D is unclear. This CDR3 region has 11 residues. Germline lookup yields CDR1 DFQATT and CDR2 SNEGSKA (reference sequence). As DNA, the CDR3 is TGCAGTGCTAGAGATGGAAGTGAGAAGTTCTTC. Its translation is CSARDGSEKFF.

The chain uses TRBV30 and TRBJ1-5; weak D call: TRBD1 (5 bases). The V end lost 0 bases, the J end lost 5 bases, and 14 bases lay between the germline ends. Germline assignment: CDR1 GTSNPN and CDR2 SVGIG (reference sequence). CDR3 size: 15 residues. CDR3 amino acids: CAWSVQEERDQPQHF. In nucleotides, the CDR3 is TGTGCCTGGAGTGTACAGGAGGAGAGGGATCAGCCCCAGCATTTT.

The rearrangement joins TRBV18 to TRBJ2-7; possible D gene TRBD1, 6 bases. Per the germline V gene, CDR1 is KGHSH and CDR2 is LQKENI. The germline V and J ends were trimmed by 1 base and 1 base, with 11 bases remaining between them. The CDR3 extends over 15 amino acids. CDR3 loop: CASSPLPGESYEQYF. Here the CDR3 DNA reads TGTGCCAGCTCACCACTCCCAGGGGAATCCTACGAGCAGTACTTC.

The chain recombines TRBV5-1 with TRBJ1-4; D is possibly TRBD1 (6 bases). The CDR3 runs to 15 residues. The germline gives CDR1 SGHRS, CDR2 YFSETQ. Trimming took off 0 bases at V and 1 base at J, with 7 bases between the two ends. The CDR3 DNA is TGCGCCAGCAGCTTGGAAGGGGGAACTAATGAAAAACTGTTTTTT. It encodes CASSLEGGTNEKLFF.

The V call is TRBV11-2, the J call TRBJ2-7; D is uncertain. Germline CDR1 reads SGHAT; CDR2 reads FQNNGV. The CDR3 spans 13 residues. Trimming stripped 5 bases from V and 2 bases from J, with 10 bases between. The CDR3 bases are TGTGCCAGCAGCCCAATTAAGACCTACGAGCAGTACTTC. Protein: CASSPIKTYEQYF.

The V and J genes are TRBV19 and TRBJ1-1, with 8 nucleotides matching TRBD1. The germline V gene encodes CDR1 LNHDA and CDR2 SQIVND (reference sequence). This CDR3 region has 16 residues. V trimming: 6 bases; J trimming: 2 bases; junction bases outside the gene matches: 11. The CDR3 spells CASRIQGGPRNTEAFF. The CDR3 DNA reads as TGTGCCAGTAGGATACAGGGGGGACCCCGAAACACTGAAGCTTTCTTT.

This sequence joins TRBV6-1 and TRBJ2-7; D is uncertain. The CDR3 contains 14 residues. Germline values: CDR1 MNHNS, CDR2 SASEGT. V was trimmed by 8 bases and J by 0 bases, leaving 14 bases between them. CDR3 protein: CASRPPDTSYEQYF. The CDR3 nucleotides are TGTGCCAGCCGTCCCCCCGACACCTCCTACGAGCAGTACTTC.

The rearrangement uses TRBV5-4 and TRBJ2-2; D gene ambiguous. The CDR3 runs 12 residues. V gave up 2 bases and J gave up 5 bases, with 4 bases separating them. Per germline, CDR1 SGHNT and CDR2 YYREEE (reference sequence). The CDR3 sequence is CASSFGTGELFF. The CDR3 DNA reads TGTGCCAGCAGCTTCGGGACCGGGGAGCTGTTTTTT. The complete variable domain, with remaining parts taken from reference TRBV5-4 and TRBJ2-2, reads ETGVTQSPTHLIKTRGQQVTLRCSSQSGHNTVSWYQQALGQGPQFIFQYYREEENGRGNFPPRFSGLQFPNYSSELNVNALELDDSALYLCASSFGTGELFFGEGSRLTVL.

V usage is TRBV10-1 and J usage is TRBJ1-3; D gene ambiguous. The germline gives CDR1 WNHNN, CDR2 SYGVQD (reference sequence). The CDR3 covers 13 residues. Trimming removed 3 bases at V and 0 bases at J, with 3 bases between. CDR3 in amino acids: CASSDNSGNTIYF. The CDR3 DNA is TGCGCCAGCAGTGACAACTCTGGAAACACCATATATTTT.

This chain joins TRBV4-1 and TRBJ2-4, with D maybe TRBD1 (6 bases). This CDR3 is 18 amino acids long. The V end lost 0 bases, the J end lost 0 bases, and 15 bases lay between the germline ends. Germline assignment: CDR1 MGHRA and CDR2 YSYEKL. This chain's CDR3 is CASSQDGGLVLAKNIQYF. The CDR3 coding sequence is TGCGCCAGCAGCCAAGATGGGGGCCTTGTACTAGCCAAAAACATTCAGTACTTC.

The rearrangement joins TRBV9 to TRBJ2-1; D call uncertain. The germline CDR1 and CDR2 sequences are SGDLS and YYNGEE. The CDR3 contains 15 residues. With 0 bases removed from V and 0 bases from J, the gap between germline ends came to 7 bases. For the CDR3, the DNA is TGTGCCAGCAGCGTAGAACTCAGCTCCTACAATGAGCAGTTCTTC. It specifies CASSVELSSYNEQFF. The variable domain in full, with the rest retrieved from reference TRBV9 and TRBJ2-1, is DSGVTQTPKHLITATGQRVTLRCSPRSGDLSVYWYQQSLDQGLQFLIQYYNGEERAKGNILERFSAQQFPDLHSELNLSSLELGDSALYFCASSVELSSYNEQFFGPGTRLTVL.

This sequence joins TRBV27 and TRBJ1-1; TRBD1 is a possible D gene (5 bases). Germline CDR1 is MNHEY and CDR2 is SMNVEV (reference sequence). The CDR3 sequence is 14 residues long. V was trimmed by 3 bases and J by 4 bases, leaving 12 bases between them. The CDR3 protein is CASSFLGGSTEAFF. CDR3 nucleotide sequence: TGTGCCAGCAGTTTTTTGGGGGGAAGCACTGAAGCTTTCTTT.